Each of the 5 T cell receptor beta chains below was sequenced from the same sample in a study of T cell responses to AZD1222 COVID-19 vaccine. Repertoires were generated with immunoSEQ multiplex PCR, while TCRdb's copy carries only in-frame clones and drops some. The sample consists of 70,000 to 80,000 clones, 75% to 90% of them appearing once. This sample comprised peripheral blood, obtained on day 0 of AZD1222 vaccination. Source of these receptors: an adult in good health.

This clone was found a few times. CDR3 bases: TGTGCCTGGAGTGTGAGTTGGGGTTCACCCCTCCACTTT. It yields the protein CAWSVSWGSPLHF. This chain links TRBV30 with TRBJ1-6; D is undetermined. The CDR3 is 13 residues long. Germline lookup yields CDR1 GTSNPN and CDR2 SVGIG (reference sequence). V lost 0 bases and J lost 9, with 9 bases in between.

This rearrangement joins TRBV4-2 to TRBJ1-6; D not resolved. V dropped 1 base and J dropped 6 bases, with 13 bases sitting between them. Germline V gene lookup returns CDR1 LGHNA and CDR2 YNFKEQ. The CDR3 runs 16 residues. CDR3 in amino acids: CASSQGAGAANSPLHF. The CDR3 nucleotides are TGTGCCAGCAGCCAAGGCGCAGGCGCAGCTAATTCACCCCTCCACTTT.

The J gene is TRBJ1-1, the V gene TRBV27; D might be TRBD1 (5 bases). Germline lookup yields CDR1 MNHEY and CDR2 SMNVEV (reference sequence). This CDR3 has 13 residues. Trimming removed 2 bases at V and 1 base at J, with 5 bases between. Here the CDR3 reads CASSLGQNTEAFF. The CDR3 nucleotides are TGTGCCAGCAGTTTAGGACAGAACACTGAAGCTTTCTTT.

This chain uses TRBV3-1 (or the pseudogene TRBV3-2) with TRBJ2-7; the D is unclear. Germline CDR1 LGHDT, CDR2 YNNKEL (reference sequence). V gave up 2 bases and J gave up 6 bases, with 20 bases separating them. The CDR3 length is 16 residues. Here the CDR3 reads CASSQNPGFSGPEQYF. In DNA form, the CDR3 reads TGTGCCAGCAGCCAAAACCCCGGGTTCAGTGGGCCCGAGCAGTACTTC.

The CDR3 DNA reads as TGTGCCAGCAGTTACTCTCGGGGCGGAAATTCACCCCTCCACTTT. The encoded protein is CASSYSRGGNSPLHF. This chain connects TRBV6-5 to TRBJ1-6; D may be TRBD1 (5 bases). Germline V gene lookup returns CDR1 MNHEY and CDR2 SVGAGI. The CDR3 loop spans 15 amino acids. Trimming left V 0 bases short and J 7 bases short, with 10 bases between.